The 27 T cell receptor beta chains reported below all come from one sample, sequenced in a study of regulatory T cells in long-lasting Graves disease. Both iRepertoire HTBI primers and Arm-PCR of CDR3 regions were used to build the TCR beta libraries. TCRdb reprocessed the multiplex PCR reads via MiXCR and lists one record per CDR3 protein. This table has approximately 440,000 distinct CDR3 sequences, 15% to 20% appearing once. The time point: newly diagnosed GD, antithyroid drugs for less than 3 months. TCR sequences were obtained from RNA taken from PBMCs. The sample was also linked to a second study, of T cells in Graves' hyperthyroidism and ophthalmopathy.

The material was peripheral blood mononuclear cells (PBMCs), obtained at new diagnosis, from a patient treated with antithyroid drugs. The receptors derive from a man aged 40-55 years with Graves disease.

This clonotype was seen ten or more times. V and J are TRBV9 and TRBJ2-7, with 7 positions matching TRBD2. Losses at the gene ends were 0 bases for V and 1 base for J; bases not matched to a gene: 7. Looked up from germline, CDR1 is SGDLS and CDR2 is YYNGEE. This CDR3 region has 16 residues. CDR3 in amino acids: CASSVALTGGSYEQYF. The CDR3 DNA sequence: TGTGCCAGCAGCGTAGCCCTCACCGGGGGGTCCTACGAGCAGTACTTC.

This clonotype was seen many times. Here the CDR3 DNA reads TGTGCTAGTGGCACGACTAGCGAGCTCTACAATGAGCAGTTCTTC. It is translated as CASGTTSELYNEQFF. This chain connects TRBV12-5 to TRBJ2-1, with 8 bases fitting TRBD2. Germline V gene lookup returns CDR1 LGHNT and CDR2 FRNRAP. With V trimmed by 6 bases and J by 3 bases, 7 bases remained unmatched. The CDR3 is 15 amino acids.

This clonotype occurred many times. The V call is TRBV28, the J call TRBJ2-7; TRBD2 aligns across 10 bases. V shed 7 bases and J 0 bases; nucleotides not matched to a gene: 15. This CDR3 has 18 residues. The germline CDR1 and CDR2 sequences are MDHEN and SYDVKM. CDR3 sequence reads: CASTGTSARITSSYEQYF. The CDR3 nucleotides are TGTGCCAGCACGGGGACTAGCGCGAGAATCACGAGCTCCTACGAGCAGTACTTC.

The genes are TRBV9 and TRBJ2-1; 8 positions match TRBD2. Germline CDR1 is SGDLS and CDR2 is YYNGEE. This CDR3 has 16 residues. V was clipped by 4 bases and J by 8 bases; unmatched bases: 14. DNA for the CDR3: TGTGCCAGCAGCACGTCCGGGACTAGACTTTTCGATGAGCAGTTCTTC. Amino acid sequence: CASSTSGTRLFDEQFF.

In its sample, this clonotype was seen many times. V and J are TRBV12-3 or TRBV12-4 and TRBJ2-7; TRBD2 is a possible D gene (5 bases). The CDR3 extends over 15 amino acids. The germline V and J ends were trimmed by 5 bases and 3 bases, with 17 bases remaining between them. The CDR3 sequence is CASSPGLTDIYEQYF. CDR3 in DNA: TGTGCCAGCAGTCCCGGACTGACCGACATCTACGAGCAGTACTTC.

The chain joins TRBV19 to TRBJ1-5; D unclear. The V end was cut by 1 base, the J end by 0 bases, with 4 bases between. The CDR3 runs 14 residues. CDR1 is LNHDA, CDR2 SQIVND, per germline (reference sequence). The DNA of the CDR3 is TGTGCCAGTAGTATAGGACGTAGCAATCAGCCCCAGCATTTT. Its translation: CASSIGRSNQPQHF. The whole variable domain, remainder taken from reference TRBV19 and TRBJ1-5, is DGGITQSPKYLFRKEGQNVTLSCEQNLNHDAMYWYRQDPGQGLRLIYYSQIVNDFQKGDIAEGYSVSREKKESFPLTVTSAQKNPTAFYLCASSIGRSNQPQHFGDGTRLSIL.

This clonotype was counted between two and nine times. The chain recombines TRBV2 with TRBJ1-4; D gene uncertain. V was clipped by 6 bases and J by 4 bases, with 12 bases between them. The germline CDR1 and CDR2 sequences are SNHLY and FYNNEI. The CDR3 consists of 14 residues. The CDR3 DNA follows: TGTGCCAGCAGCTTATCAGTTTTTAATGAAAAACTGTTTTTT. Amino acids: CASSLSVFNEKLFF.

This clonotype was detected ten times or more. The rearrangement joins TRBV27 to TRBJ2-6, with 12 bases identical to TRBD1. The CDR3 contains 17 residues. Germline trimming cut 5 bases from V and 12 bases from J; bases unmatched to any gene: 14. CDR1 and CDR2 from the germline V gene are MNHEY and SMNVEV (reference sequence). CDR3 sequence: CASSATGTGGVAAVLTF. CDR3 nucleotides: TGTGCCAGCAGTGCGACCGGGACAGGGGGCGTCGCGGCCGTCCTGACTTTC.

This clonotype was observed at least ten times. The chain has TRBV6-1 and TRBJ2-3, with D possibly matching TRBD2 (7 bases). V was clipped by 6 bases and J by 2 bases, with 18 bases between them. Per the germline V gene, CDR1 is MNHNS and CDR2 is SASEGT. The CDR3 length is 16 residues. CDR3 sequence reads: CASRNGGLRITDTQYF. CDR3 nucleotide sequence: TGTGCCAGCAGGAACGGGGGGCTAAGAATCACAGATACGCAGTATTTT.

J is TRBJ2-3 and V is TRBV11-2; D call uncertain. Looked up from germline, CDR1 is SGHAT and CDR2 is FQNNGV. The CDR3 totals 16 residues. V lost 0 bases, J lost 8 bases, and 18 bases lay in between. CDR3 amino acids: CASSLDRSSWGGTQYF. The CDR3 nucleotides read TGTGCCAGCAGCTTAGATCGGTCTAGTTGGGGTGGTACGCAGTATTTT. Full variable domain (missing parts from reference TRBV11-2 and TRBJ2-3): EAGVAQSPRYKIIEKRQSVAFWCNPISGHATLYWYQQILGQGPKLLIQFQNNGVVDDSQLPKDRFSAERLKGVDSTLKIQPAKLEDSAVYLCASSLDRSSWGGTQYFGPGTRLTVL.

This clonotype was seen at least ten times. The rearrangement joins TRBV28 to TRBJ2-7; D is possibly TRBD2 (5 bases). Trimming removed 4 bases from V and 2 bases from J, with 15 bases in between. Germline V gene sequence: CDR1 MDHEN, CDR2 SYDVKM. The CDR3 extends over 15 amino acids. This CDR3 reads CASSSEWRLTYEQYF. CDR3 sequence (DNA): TGTGCCAGCAGTTCGGAGTGGAGGTTAACCTACGAGCAGTACTTC.

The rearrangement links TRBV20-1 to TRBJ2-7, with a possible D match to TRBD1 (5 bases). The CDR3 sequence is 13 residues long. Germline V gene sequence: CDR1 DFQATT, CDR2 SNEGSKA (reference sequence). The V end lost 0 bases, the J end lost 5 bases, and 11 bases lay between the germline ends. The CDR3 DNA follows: TGCAGTGCTAGAGACCGGACAAGGGACGAGCAGTACTTC. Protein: CSARDRTRDEQYF.

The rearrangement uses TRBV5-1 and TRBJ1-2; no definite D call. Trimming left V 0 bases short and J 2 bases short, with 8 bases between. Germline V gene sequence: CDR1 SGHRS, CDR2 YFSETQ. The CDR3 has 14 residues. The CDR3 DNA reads TGCGCCAGCAGCTTGGTCGTCTCAAACTATGGCTACACCTTC. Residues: CASSLVVSNYGYTF.

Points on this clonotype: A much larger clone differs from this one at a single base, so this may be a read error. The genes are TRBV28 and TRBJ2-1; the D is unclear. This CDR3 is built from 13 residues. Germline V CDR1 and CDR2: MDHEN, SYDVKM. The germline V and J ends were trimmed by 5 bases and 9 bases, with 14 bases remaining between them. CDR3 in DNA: TGTGCCAGCAGTCCCTACTCCCCCGGTGAGCAGTTCTTC. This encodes CASSPYSPGEQFF.

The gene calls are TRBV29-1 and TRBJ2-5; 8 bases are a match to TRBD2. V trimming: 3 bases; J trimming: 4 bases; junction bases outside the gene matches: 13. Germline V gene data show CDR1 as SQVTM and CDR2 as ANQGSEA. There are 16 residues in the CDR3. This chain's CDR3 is CSVEGHGAGVPETQYF. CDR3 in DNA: TGCAGCGTTGAGGGGCATGGAGCGGGAGTCCCAGAGACCCAGTACTTC.

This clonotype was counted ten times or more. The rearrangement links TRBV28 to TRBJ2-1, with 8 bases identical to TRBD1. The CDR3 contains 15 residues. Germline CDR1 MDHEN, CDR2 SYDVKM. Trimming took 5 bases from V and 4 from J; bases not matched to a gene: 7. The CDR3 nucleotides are TGTGCCAGCAGTCCCGAGACAGGGGCATACAATGAGCAGTTCTTC. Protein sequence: CASSPETGAYNEQFF.

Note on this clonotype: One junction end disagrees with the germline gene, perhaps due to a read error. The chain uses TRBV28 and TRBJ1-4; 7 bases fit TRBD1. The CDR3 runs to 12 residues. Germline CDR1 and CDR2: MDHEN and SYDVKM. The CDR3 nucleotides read TGTGCCAGCAGTGGCGGGGACAGACTACTGATTTTT. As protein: CASSGGDRLLIF.

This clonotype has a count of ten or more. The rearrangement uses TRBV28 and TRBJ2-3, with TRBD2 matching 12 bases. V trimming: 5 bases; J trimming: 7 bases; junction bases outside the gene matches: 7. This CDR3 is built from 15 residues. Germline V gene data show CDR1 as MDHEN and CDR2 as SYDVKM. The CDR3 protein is CASSQTSGSLNTQYF. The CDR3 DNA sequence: TGTGCCAGCAGTCAGACTAGCGGGAGTCTGAATACGCAGTATTTT.

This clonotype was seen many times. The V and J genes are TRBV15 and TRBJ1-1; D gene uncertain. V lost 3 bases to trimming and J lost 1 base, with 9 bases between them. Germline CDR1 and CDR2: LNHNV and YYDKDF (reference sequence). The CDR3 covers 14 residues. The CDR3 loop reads CATSRREGNTEAFF. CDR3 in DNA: TGTGCCACCAGCAGGAGGGAGGGGAACACTGAAGCTTTCTTT.

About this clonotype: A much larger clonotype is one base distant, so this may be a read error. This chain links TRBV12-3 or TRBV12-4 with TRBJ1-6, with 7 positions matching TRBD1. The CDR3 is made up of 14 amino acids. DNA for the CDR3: TGTGCCAGCAGTTGGGACAGCCTTAATTCACCCCTCTACTTT. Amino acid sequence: CASSWDSLNSPLYF.

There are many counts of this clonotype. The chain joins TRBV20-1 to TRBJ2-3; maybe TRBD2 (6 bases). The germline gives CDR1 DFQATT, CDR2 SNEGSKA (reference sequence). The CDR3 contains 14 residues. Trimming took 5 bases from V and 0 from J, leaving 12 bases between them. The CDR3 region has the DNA TGCAGTGCTTTCGGGAGTGTCAGCACAGATACGCAGTATTTT. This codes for CSAFGSVSTDTQYF.

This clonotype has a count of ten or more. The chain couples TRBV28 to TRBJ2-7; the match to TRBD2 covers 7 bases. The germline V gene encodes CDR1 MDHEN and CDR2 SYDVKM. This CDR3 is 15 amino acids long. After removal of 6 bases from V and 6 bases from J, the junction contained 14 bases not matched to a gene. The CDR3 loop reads CASRIHGGRVSEQYF. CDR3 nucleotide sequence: TGTGCCAGCAGAATCCACGGCGGGAGAGTAAGCGAGCAGTACTTC.

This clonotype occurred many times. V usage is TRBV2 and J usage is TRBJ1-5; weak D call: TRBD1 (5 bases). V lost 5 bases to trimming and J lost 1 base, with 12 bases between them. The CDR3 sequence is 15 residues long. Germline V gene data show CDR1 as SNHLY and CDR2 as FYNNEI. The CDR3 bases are TGTGCCAGCAGTACGCCCAGGGTGAGCAATCAGCCCCAGCATTTT. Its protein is CASSTPRVSNQPQHF.

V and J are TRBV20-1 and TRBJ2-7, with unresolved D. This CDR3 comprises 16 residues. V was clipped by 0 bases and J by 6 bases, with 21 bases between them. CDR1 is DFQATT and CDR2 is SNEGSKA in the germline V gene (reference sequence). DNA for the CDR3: TGCAGTGCTAGAGATCTGGACGCCCCCCCCCACGCCGAGCAGTACTTC. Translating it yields CSARDLDAPPHAEQYF.

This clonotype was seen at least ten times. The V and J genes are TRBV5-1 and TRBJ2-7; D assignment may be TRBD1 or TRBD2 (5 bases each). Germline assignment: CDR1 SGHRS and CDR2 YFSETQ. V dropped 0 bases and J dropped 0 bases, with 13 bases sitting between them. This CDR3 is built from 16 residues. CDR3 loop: CASSLEPGLSSYEQYF. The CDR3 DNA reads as TGCGCCAGCAGCTTGGAGCCGGGGCTGAGCTCCTACGAGCAGTACTTC.

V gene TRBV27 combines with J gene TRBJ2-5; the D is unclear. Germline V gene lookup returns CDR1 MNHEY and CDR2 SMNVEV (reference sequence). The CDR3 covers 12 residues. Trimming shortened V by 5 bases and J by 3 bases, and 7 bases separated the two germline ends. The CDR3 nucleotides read TGTGCCAGCAGTACCGCGAAAGAGACCCAGTACTTC. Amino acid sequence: CASSTAKETQYF.

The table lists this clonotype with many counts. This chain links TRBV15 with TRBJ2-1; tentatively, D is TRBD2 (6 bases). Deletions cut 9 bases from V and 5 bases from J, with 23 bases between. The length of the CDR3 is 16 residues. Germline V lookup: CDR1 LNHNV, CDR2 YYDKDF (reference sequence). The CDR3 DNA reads TGTGCCACACGGCAGGAGGGCGGCCGGAAAAACAATGAGCAGTTCTTC. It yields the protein CATRQEGGRKNNEQFF.